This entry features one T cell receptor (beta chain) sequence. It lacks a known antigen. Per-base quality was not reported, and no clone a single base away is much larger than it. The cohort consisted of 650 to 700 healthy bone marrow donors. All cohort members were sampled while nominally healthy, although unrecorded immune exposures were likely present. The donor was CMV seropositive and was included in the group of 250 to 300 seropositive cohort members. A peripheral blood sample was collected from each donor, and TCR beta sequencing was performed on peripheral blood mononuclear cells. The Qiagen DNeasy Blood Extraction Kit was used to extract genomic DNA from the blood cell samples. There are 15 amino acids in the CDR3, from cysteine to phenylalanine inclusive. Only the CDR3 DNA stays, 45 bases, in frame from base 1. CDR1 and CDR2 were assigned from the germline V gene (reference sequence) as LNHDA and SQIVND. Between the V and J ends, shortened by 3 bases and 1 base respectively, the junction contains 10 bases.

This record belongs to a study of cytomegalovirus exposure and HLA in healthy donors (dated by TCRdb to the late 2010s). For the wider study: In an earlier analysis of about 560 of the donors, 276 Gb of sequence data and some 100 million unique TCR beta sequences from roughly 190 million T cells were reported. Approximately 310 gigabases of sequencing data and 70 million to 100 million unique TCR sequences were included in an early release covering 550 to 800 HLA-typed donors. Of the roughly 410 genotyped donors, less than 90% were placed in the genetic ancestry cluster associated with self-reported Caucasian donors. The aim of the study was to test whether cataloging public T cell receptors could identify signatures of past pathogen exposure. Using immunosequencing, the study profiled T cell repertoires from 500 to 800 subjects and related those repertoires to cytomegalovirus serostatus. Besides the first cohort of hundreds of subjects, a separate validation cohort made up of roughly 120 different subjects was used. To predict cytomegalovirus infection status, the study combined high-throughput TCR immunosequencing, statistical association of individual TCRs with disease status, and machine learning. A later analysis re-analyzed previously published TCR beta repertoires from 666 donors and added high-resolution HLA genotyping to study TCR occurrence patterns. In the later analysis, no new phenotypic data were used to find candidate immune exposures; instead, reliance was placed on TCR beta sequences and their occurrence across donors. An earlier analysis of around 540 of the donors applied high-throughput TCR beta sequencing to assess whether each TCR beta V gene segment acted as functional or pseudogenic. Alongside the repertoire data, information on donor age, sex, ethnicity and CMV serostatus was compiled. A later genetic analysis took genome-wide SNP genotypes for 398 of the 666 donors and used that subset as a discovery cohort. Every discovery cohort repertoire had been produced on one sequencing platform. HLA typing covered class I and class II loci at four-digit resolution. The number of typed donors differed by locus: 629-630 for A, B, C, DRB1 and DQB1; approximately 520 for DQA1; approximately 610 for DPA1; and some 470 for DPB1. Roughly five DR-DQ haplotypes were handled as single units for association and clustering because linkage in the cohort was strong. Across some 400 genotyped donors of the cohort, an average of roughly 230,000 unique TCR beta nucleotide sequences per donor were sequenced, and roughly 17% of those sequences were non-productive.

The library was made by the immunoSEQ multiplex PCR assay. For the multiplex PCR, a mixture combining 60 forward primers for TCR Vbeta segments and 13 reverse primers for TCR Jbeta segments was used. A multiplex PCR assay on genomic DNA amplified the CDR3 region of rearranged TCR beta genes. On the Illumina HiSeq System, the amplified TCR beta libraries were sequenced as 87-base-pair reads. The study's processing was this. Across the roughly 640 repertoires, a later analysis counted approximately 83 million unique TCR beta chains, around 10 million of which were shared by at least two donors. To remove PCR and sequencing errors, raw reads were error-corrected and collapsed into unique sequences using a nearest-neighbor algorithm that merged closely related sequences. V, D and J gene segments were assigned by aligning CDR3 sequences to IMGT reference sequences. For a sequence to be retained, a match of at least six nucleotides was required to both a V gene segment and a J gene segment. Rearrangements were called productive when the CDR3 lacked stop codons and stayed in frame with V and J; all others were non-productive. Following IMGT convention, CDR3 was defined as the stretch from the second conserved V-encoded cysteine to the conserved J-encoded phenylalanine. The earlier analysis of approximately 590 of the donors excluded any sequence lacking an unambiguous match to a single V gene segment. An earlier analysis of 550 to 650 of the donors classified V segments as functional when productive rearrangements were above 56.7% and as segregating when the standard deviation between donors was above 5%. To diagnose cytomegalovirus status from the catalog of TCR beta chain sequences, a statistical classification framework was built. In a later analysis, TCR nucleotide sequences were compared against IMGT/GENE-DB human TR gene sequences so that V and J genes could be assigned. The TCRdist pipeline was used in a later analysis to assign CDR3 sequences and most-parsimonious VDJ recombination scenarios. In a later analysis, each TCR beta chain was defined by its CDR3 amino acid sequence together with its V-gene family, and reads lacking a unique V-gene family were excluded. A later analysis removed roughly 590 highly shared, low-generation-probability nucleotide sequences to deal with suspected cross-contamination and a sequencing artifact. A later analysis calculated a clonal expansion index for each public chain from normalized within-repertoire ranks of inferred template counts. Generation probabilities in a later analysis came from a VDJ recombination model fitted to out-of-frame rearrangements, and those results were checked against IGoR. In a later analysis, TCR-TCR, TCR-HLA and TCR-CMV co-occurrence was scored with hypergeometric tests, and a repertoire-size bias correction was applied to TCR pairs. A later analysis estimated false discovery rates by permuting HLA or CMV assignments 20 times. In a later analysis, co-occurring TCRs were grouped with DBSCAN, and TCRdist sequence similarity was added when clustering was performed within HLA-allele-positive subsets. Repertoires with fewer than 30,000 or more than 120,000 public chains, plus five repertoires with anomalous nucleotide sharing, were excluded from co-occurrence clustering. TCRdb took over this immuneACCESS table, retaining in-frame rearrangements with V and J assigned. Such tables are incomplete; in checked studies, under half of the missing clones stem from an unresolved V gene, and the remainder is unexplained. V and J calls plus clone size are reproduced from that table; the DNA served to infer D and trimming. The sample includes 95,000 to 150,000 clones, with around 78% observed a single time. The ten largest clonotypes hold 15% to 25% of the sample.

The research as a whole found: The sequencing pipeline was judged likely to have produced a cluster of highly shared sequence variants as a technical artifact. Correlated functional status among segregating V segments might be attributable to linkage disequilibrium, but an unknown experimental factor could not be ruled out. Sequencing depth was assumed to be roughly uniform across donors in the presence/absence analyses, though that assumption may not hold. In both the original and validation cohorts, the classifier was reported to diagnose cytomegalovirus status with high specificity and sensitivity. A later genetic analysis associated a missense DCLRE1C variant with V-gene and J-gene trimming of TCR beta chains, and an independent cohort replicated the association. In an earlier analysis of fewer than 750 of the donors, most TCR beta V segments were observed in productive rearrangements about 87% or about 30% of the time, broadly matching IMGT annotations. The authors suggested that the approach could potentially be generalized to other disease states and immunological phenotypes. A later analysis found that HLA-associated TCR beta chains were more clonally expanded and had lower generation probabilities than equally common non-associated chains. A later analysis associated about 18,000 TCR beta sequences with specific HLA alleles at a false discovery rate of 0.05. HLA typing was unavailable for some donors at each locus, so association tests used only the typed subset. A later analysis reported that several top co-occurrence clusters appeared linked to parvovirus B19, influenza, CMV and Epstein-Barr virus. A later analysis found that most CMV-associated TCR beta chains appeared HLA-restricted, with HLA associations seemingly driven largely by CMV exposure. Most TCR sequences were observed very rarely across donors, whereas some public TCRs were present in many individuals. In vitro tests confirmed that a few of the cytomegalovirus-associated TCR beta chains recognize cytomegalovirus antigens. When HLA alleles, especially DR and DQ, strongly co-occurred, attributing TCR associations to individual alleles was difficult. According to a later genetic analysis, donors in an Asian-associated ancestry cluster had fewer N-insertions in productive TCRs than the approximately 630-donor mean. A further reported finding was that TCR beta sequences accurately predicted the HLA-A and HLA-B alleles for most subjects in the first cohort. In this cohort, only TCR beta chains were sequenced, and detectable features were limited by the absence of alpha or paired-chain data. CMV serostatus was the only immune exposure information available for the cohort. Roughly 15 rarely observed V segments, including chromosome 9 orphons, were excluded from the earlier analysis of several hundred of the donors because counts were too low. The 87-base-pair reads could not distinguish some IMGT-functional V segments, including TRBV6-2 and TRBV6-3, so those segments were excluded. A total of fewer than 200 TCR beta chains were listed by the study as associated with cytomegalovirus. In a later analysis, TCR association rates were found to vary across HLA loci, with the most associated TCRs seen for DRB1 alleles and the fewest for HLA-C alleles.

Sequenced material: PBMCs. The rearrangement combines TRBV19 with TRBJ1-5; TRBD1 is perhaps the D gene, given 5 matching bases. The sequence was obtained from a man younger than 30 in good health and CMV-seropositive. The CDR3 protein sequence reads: CASSIGRTSNQPQHF. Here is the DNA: TGTGCCAGTAGTATTGGGCGGACAAGCAATCAGCCCCAGCATTTT.